This entry describes one T cell receptor (beta chain). The sample comes from a study of blood T cell repertoires in COVID-19. Germline V gives CDR1 KGHSH, CDR2 LQKENI. V lost 3 bases to trimming and J lost 0 bases; unmatched junction nucleotides: 9. The CDR3 length is 18 residues. TCRdb's table, derived via immunoSEQ multiplex PCR, lists solely in-frame clones and lacks some. In the table there are over 200,000 clones, around 86% of which are singletons. V usage is TRBV18 and J usage is TRBJ2-7, with 12 positions matching TRBD2. The origin of this receptor is a man in his 60s who had recovered from COVID-19. Sequenced sample: peripheral blood. Written as DNA, the CDR3 is TGTGCCAGCTCACCTGGTCGGCTAGCGGGAGGGTCCTCCTACGAGCAGTACTTC. Its translation: CASSPGRLAGGSSYEQYF.